The 20 T cell receptor beta chains given below trace back to one sample, sequenced in a study of T-cell reconstitution after alpha-beta-depleted transplantation in children (dated by TCRdb to the mid-2010s). Library preparation used PCR. Instrument used: Illumina HiSeq 2500. TCR libraries were prepared with molecular barcoding, using unique molecular identifiers to normalize TCRbeta repertoire quantification. The public reads were reprocessed in TCRdb via fastp at Q25 and MiXCR, keeping in-frame beta chains. Entries that share a CDR3 protein sequence are merged under the most common genes and DNA. The sample table holds hundreds of thousands of distinct CDR3 sequences, of which less than 15% were seen once. The ten most abundant clones make up around 0.76% of the sample. This specimen's treatment or condition label, interpreted: allogeneic hematopoietic cell transplantation with graft depleted of TCRalphabeta T cells and CD19 B cells.

Sequencing was performed on PBMCs, taken before TCRalphabeta/CD19-depleted stem cell transplant. The receptors originated from a girl between 2 and 10 years old with congenital amegakaryocytic thrombocytopenia, due to receive a stem cell transplant.

This chain uses TRBV5-1 with TRBJ2-1; 10 nucleotides align to TRBD1. V shed 1 base, J shed 4 bases, and the junction held 8 bases outside the gene matches. From germline, CDR1 is SGHRS and CDR2 YFSETQ. The CDR3 has 17 amino acids. The CDR3 region is CASSLSAGTGAYNEQFF. The DNA for the CDR3 is TGCGCCAGCAGCTTGTCCGCCGGGACAGGGGCGTACAATGAGCAGTTCTTC.

This clonotype was seen many times. V usage is TRBV30 and J usage is TRBJ1-3, with D uncertain. Germline V gene lookup returns CDR1 GTSNPN and CDR2 SVGIG (reference sequence). The CDR3 contains 14 residues. The V end was cut by 4 bases, the J end by 0 bases, with 10 bases between. The CDR3 DNA reads as TGTGCCTGGAAAAAGGATAACTCTGGAAACACCATATATTTT. Its protein is CAWKKDNSGNTIYF.

This clonotype showed up many times. This rearrangement joins TRBV20-1 to TRBJ2-5, with 8 positions matching TRBD1. With V trimmed by 8 bases and J by 2 bases, 7 bases remained unmatched. CDR1 and CDR2 (germline): DFQATT, SNEGSKA (reference sequence). The CDR3 is made up of 13 amino acids. The DNA of the CDR3 is TGCAGTACCCCGGGACAGGCACAAGAGACCCAGTACTTC. Its translation: CSTPGQAQETQYF.

This clonotype was observed at least ten times. This chain uses TRBV6-4 with TRBJ1-1, with D hard to call. Looked up from germline, CDR1 is MRHNA and CDR2 is SNTAGT. Between the trimmed V and J ends, which lost 7 bases and 1 base, there was a span of 16 bases. The CDR3 contains 15 residues. The CDR3 loop is CASNRVRSENTEAFF. CDR3 DNA: TGTGCCAGCAATAGGGTTAGGTCGGAGAACACTGAAGCTTTCTTT.

The table lists this clonotype with a few counts. V usage is TRBV20-1 and J usage is TRBJ1-2, with 11 nucleotides matching TRBD1. The CDR3 totals 14 residues. Per germline, CDR1 DFQATT and CDR2 SNEGSKA (reference sequence). V was clipped by 6 bases and J by 3 bases; unmatched bases: 6. CDR3 in amino acids: CSATPGQGDYGYTF. The CDR3 DNA reads TGCAGTGCCACACCGGGACAGGGGGACTATGGCTACACCTTC.

The chain combines TRBV2 with TRBJ2-7; D not resolved. Trimming removed 1 base from V and 2 bases from J, with 6 bases in between. CDR3 size: 13 residues. Germline lookup yields CDR1 SNHLY and CDR2 FYNNEI. The CDR3 nucleotides read TGTGCCAGCAGTGAAGAAGTTACCTACGAGCAGTACTTC. It translates to CASSEEVTYEQYF.

The table lists this clonotype with many counts. J is TRBJ1-2 and V is TRBV5-1; D is possibly TRBD1 (5 bases). Trimming cost V 2 bases and J 1 base, with 6 bases left between them. The CDR3 totals 13 residues. Germline V lookup: CDR1 SGHRS, CDR2 YFSETQ. As DNA, the CDR3 is TGCGCCAGCAGCTTAGGGGATAACTATGGCTACACCTTC. This gives the protein CASSLGDNYGYTF.

The chain combines TRBV5-1 with TRBJ2-1; 7 positions agree with TRBD2. Germline CDR1 is SGHRS and CDR2 is YFSETQ. The CDR3 has 17 residues. V lost 2 bases and J lost 5; bases outside the gene matches: 13. The CDR3 region is CASSLYGRRSLNNEQFF. As DNA, the CDR3 is TGCGCCAGCAGCTTATACGGGAGGCGTTCTCTGAACAATGAGCAGTTCTTC.

Only a few counts were recorded for this clonotype. The V call is TRBV16, the J call TRBJ1-3; no reliable D call. Germline V gene sequence: CDR1 KGHSY, CDR2 FQNENV. The CDR3 sequence is 15 residues long. V lost 4 bases to trimming and J lost 8 bases, with 18 bases between them. The CDR3 nucleotides read TGTGCCAGCAGCCCTCCGAGGCGGAAGCGGGACACCATATATTTT. It is translated as CASSPPRRKRDTIYF.

This clonotype was seen many times. The chain employs TRBV20-1 and TRBJ2-2; D is undetermined. CDR3 length: 15 amino acids. V lost 3 bases and J lost 4, with 15 bases in between. CDR1 and CDR2 (germline): DFQATT, SNEGSKA (reference sequence). CDR3 in DNA: TGCAGTGCTAGGAGTAGGGTACCGTCCACCGGGGAGCTGTTTTTT. Its translation is CSARSRVPSTGELFF.

This clonotype was found a few times. The V gene is TRBV27, the J gene TRBJ2-2; D may correspond to TRBD1 or TRBD2 (5 bases each). The CDR3 has 13 amino acids. Trimming took 10 bases from V and 7 from J, leaving 16 bases between them. The germline CDR1 and CDR2 sequences are MNHEY and SMNVEV (reference sequence). This chain's CDR3 is CATPGLRDGELFF. CDR3 nucleotides: TGTGCCACCCCGGGGCTGAGGGACGGGGAGCTGTTTTTT.

This clonotype came up many times. The chain combines TRBV5-1 with TRBJ2-4, with 9 bases that match TRBD1. This CDR3 contains 18 residues. The J segment lost 1 base and the V segment lost 4 bases, leaving 12 bases of the junction unmatched. The germline V gene encodes CDR1 SGHRS and CDR2 YFSETQ. The CDR3 bases are TGCGCCAGCAGCCTCACCGGGACAGGGCGTCAGGCCAAAAACATTCAGTACTTC. Protein sequence: CASSLTGTGRQAKNIQYF. Full variable domain (missing parts from reference TRBV5-1 and TRBJ2-4): KAGVTQTPRYLIKTRGQQVTLSCSPISGHRSVSWYQQTPGQGLQFLFEYFSETQRNKGNFPGRFSGRQFSNSRSEMNVSTLELGDSALYLCASSLTGTGRQAKNIQYFGAGTRLSVL.

This clonotype showed up many times. The chain recombines TRBV7-9 with TRBJ2-5; D call uncertain. There are 13 residues in the CDR3. V was pared by 6 bases and J by 5 bases, with 13 bases between. Per germline, CDR1 SEHNR and CDR2 FQNEAQ (reference sequence). The CDR3 coding sequence is TGTGCCAGCAGACCTCTGCCGCGGGAGACCCAGTACTTC. This codes for CASRPLPRETQYF.

The chain uses TRBV5-1 and TRBJ2-1; 13 nucleotides agree with TRBD2. The germline V gene has CDR1 SGHRS and CDR2 YFSETQ. The CDR3 covers 17 residues. V lost 4 bases to trimming and J lost 5 bases; unmatched junction nucleotides: 9. The CDR3, as DNA: TGCGCCAGCAGCCCGCCGACTAGCGGGAGGAACGACAATGAGCAGTTCTTC. Translating gives CASSPPTSGRNDNEQFF. The whole variable domain, remainder taken from reference TRBV5-1 and TRBJ2-1, is KAGVTQTPRYLIKTRGQQVTLSCSPISGHRSVSWYQQTPGQGLQFLFEYFSETQRNKGNFPGRFSGRQFSNSRSEMNVSTLELGDSALYLCASSPPTSGRNDNEQFFGPGTRLTVL.

At least ten counts were recorded for this clonotype. This chain links TRBV20-1 with TRBJ1-1; 8 nucleotides line up with TRBD1. The CDR3 is made up of 12 amino acids. The V gene's germline CDR1 is DFQATT and CDR2 SNEGSKA (reference sequence). J gave up 7 bases and V 6 bases, and 7 bases lay outside the gene matches. The CDR3 here is CSAGQGSGEAFF. Written as DNA, the CDR3 is TGCAGTGCCGGACAGGGTTCGGGTGAAGCTTTCTTT.

This clonotype was counted ten times or more. The CDR3 protein is CSGGSVGNEQFF. In DNA form, the CDR3 reads TGCAGCGGGGGATCGGTGGGCAATGAGCAGTTCTTC. This chain links TRBV29-1 with TRBJ2-1, with D unresolved. V was cut by 7 bases and J by 6 bases, with 13 bases left in between. The CDR3 is made up of 12 amino acids. Germline CDR1 reads SQVTM; CDR2 reads ANQGSEA.

This chain links TRBV20-1 with TRBJ2-3; 8 bases line up with TRBD2. J was trimmed by 7 bases and V by 7 bases; bases with no gene match: 16. The germline CDR1 and CDR2 sequences are DFQATT and SNEGSKA (reference sequence). This CDR3 has 15 amino acids. The CDR3 region is CSVPLAEALGNTQYF. CDR3 bases: TGCAGTGTACCACTAGCGGAGGCCCTTGGGAATACGCAGTATTTT.

This clonotype was counted ten times or more. This rearrangement joins TRBV20-1 to TRBJ2-5, with 9 positions matching TRBD1. V was pared by 5 bases and J by 3 bases, with 7 bases of the junction left unmatched. This CDR3 has 14 residues. The germline V gene encodes CDR1 DFQATT and CDR2 SNEGSKA (reference sequence). CDR3 region: CSAGTGYGEETQYF. CDR3 sequence (DNA): TGCAGTGCTGGGACAGGGTACGGAGAAGAGACCCAGTACTTC.

This clonotype was counted at least ten times. This sequence joins TRBV20-1 and TRBJ2-5; perhaps TRBD2 as D (6 bases). The V gene lost 0 bases and the J gene lost 4 bases, with 9 bases spanning the gap. The CDR3 spans 13 residues. Looked up from germline, CDR1 is DFQATT and CDR2 is SNEGSKA (reference sequence). For the CDR3, the DNA is TGCAGTGCTAGAGAGGAGGGGAGAGAGACCCAGTACTTC. Translating it yields CSAREEGRETQYF.

This clonotype was detected only a few times. CDR3 loop: CASSVRAGYNEQFF. CDR3 coding DNA: TGCGCCAGCAGCGTAAGGGCGGGGTACAATGAGCAGTTCTTC. The chain links TRBV5-1 to TRBJ2-1; tentative D call: TRBD2 (6 bases). Germline V CDR1 and CDR2: SGHRS, YFSETQ. The CDR3 totals 14 residues. Trimming took off 4 bases at V and 4 bases at J, with 12 bases between the two ends.